The 18 T cell receptor beta chains listed next were all sequenced from one sample in a study of CD8 T cells in ankylosing spondylitis. Each CDR3 protein is one row after TCRdb ran MiXCR on the 5' RACE reads. The table has 100,000 to 150,000 distinct CDR3 sequences, around 9.7% seen once. Material: blood, either unsorted or a sorted T cell fraction (not recorded which). These receptors were collected from a male donor with ankylosing spondylitis or in good health (not recorded which).

This clonotype showed up many times. The CDR3 DNA is TGCGCCAGCAGCCGGGAGGGTAGCGGGAGGGCAGGCTCCTACAATGAGCAGTTCTTC. It is translated as CASSREGSGRAGSYNEQFF. This rearrangement joins TRBV5-1 to TRBJ2-1; 11 bases are shared with TRBD2. The CDR3 runs to 19 residues. From germline, CDR1 is SGHRS and CDR2 YFSETQ. With V trimmed by 4 bases and J by 0 bases, 12 bases remained unmatched.

The rearrangement joins TRBV13 to TRBJ2-3; possible D gene TRBD2, 5 bases. With 5 bases removed from V and 0 bases from J, the gap between germline ends came to 18 bases. Germline CDR1 PRHDT, CDR2 FYEKMQ (reference sequence). The CDR3 is 17 residues long. The CDR3 sequence is CASSQSGWISSTDTQYF. CDR3 in DNA: TGTGCCAGCAGCCAAAGCGGCTGGATCTCTAGCACAGATACGCAGTATTTT.

This clonotype appeared many times. The J gene is TRBJ2-1, the V gene TRBV10-3; D is unresolved. From germline, CDR1 is ENHRY and CDR2 SYGVKD. CDR3 length equals 13 residues. Trimming left V 6 bases short and J 6 bases short, with 12 bases between. The CDR3 protein is CAIRDTFGNEQFF. As DNA, the CDR3 is TGTGCCATCAGGGATACATTCGGCAATGAGCAGTTCTTC.

This clonotype appeared many times. The V and J genes are TRBV12-3 or TRBV12-4 and TRBJ1-1; D not certain. Trimming took off 1 base at V and 5 bases at J, with 14 bases between the two ends. This CDR3 region has 15 residues. CDR3 sequence reads: CASSLVRLRETEAFF. CDR3 DNA: TGTGCCAGCAGTTTAGTCAGGTTGCGAGAGACTGAAGCTTTCTTT.

Sample share makes this clonotype medium-sized (0.01 to 0.1%). A much larger clone lies one base from this, so it may be a read error. CDR3 residues: CASSSREAGANGLTF. The CDR3 DNA is TGTGCCAGCAGCTCGCGGGAAGCTGGGGCCAACGGCCTGACTTTC. This chain connects TRBV7-8 to TRBJ2-6, with D perhaps TRBD2 (6 bases). The CDR3 extends over 15 amino acids. CDR1 is SGHVS and CDR2 is FQNEAQ in the germline V gene. The full variable domain, completed using reference TRBV7-8 and TRBJ2-6, is GAGVSQSPRYKVAKRGQDVALRCDPISGHVSLFWYQQALGQGPEFLTYFQNEAQLDKSGLPSDRFFAERPEGSVSTLKIQRTQQEDSAVYLCASSSREAGANGLTFGAGSRLTVL.

This clonotype was seen more than once but under ten times. The chain links TRBV7-2 to TRBJ2-7; 8 bases align to TRBD2. Germline V gene lookup returns CDR1 SGHTA and CDR2 FQGNSA. V lost 5 bases, J lost 3 bases, and 12 bases stayed unmatched. This CDR3 spans 16 amino acids. The CDR3 sequence is CASSVVGGGSFYEQYF. CDR3 bases: TGTGCCAGCAGCGTAGTGGGCGGGGGGTCCTTCTACGAGCAGTACTTC.

V and J are TRBV7-2 and TRBJ1-1, with TRBD1 as a possible D gene (5 bases). Germline V lookup: CDR1 SGHTA, CDR2 FQGNSA. This CDR3 has 15 residues. V dropped 7 bases and J dropped 0 bases, with 15 bases sitting between them. CDR3: CASTQGHGLNTEAFF. Here the CDR3 DNA reads TGTGCCAGCACCCAGGGCCACGGTCTGAACACTGAAGCTTTCTTT.

Ten or more counts support this clonotype. The chain uses TRBV11-2 and TRBJ2-7; 8 nucleotides align to TRBD2. This CDR3 comprises 16 residues. CDR1 SGHAT and CDR2 FQNNGV come from the germline V gene. V gave up 6 bases and J gave up 9 bases; unmatched junction bases: 19. CDR3 sequence reads: CASRKLAGNLQVVQYF. The CDR3 bases are TGTGCCAGCAGAAAATTAGCGGGAAACCTCCAGGTCGTGCAGTACTTC.

This clonotype was seen ten or more times. The V and J genes are TRBV7-2 and TRBJ2-5; 7 positions agree with TRBD2. Germline V gene sequence: CDR1 SGHTA, CDR2 FQGNSA. The CDR3 contains 13 residues. The V gene end was trimmed by 2 bases and the J gene end by 5 bases; junction bases not matched to a gene: 2. CDR3 amino acids: CASSLISGETQYF. The CDR3 region has the DNA TGTGCCAGCAGCTTAATTAGCGGGGAGACCCAGTACTTC.

This clonotype was counted only a few times. This chain connects TRBV25-1 to TRBJ2-7; perhaps TRBD2 as D (6 bases). Germline CDR1 reads MGHDK; CDR2 reads SYGVNS. Deletions cut 6 bases from V and 5 bases from J, with 20 bases between. The CDR3 covers 15 residues. The CDR3 region has the DNA TGTGCCAGCAGGGGGGGAATTACAGGATCACACGAGCAGTACTTC. Translation: CASRGGITGSHEQYF.

Of note for this clonotype: This sequence may be a read error, since a much larger clone differs from it by one base. V and J are TRBV15 and TRBJ2-5; no reliable D call. Germline CDR1 is LNHNV and CDR2 is YYDKDF (reference sequence). This CDR3 has 16 residues. The CDR3 DNA reads TGTGCCACCTGCAGACGTGTAGACTCAAGGCAAGAGACCCAGTACTTC. This translates into CATCRRVDSRQETQYF.

The chain employs TRBV27 and TRBJ2-3; D unresolved. Germline-derived CDR1 and CDR2 are MNHEY and SMNVEV (reference sequence). CDR3 length: 16 amino acids. With 3 bases removed from V and 3 bases from J, the gap between germline ends came to 16 bases. As DNA, the CDR3 is TGTGCCAGCAGTTTTCTCCAAAAAATCCGGACAGATACGCAGTATTTT. It specifies CASSFLQKIRTDTQYF.

Ten or more counts support this clonotype. The rearrangement links TRBV20-1 to TRBJ2-1; possible D gene TRBD2, 5 bases. This CDR3 comprises 15 residues. V was trimmed by 0 bases and J by 4 bases, leaving 13 bases between them. The germline CDR1 and CDR2 sequences are DFQATT and SNEGSKA (reference sequence). The CDR3 is CSARDSASRYNEQFF. CDR3 nucleotides: TGCAGTGCTAGAGACTCGGCTAGCAGATACAATGAGCAGTTCTTC.

The sample holds many counts of this clonotype. This chain connects TRBV20-1 to TRBJ2-3, with 8 bases that match TRBD2. The CDR3 sequence is 16 residues long. V shed 6 bases, J shed 4 bases, and the junction held 15 bases outside the gene matches. Germline assignment: CDR1 DFQATT and CDR2 SNEGSKA (reference sequence). This CDR3 reads CSAPGPREGRADTQYF. CDR3 DNA: TGCAGTGCGCCGGGCCCACGGGAGGGCCGCGCAGATACGCAGTATTTT.

This clonotype was found many times. This chain joins TRBV20-1 and TRBJ2-3; TRBD2 might be the D (6 bases). The CDR3 contains 12 residues. CDR1 and CDR2 from the germline V gene are DFQATT and SNEGSKA (reference sequence). V was shortened by 6 bases and J by 4 bases, with 11 bases between the two germline ends. The CDR3 DNA reads TGCAGTGCAGGGTTAGCGGCAGATACGCAGTATTTT. Translating it yields CSAGLAADTQYF.

This clonotype was recorded many times. The chain has TRBV6-5 and TRBJ2-1; 15 bases line up with TRBD2. This CDR3 is 17 amino acids long. The trim removed 6 bases at V and 4 bases at J, leaving 7 bases unmatched. CDR1 and CDR2 from the germline V gene are MNHEY and SVGAGI. The chain's CDR3 is CASSTRTSGRAYNEQFF. CDR3 DNA: TGTGCCAGCAGCACTCGGACTAGCGGGAGGGCATACAATGAGCAGTTCTTC.

This clonotype has just a few counts. This rearrangement joins TRBV7-2 to TRBJ2-1; D uncertain. The germline V gene encodes CDR1 SGHTA and CDR2 FQGNSA. V was clipped by 4 bases and J by 7 bases, with 23 bases between them. The CDR3 has 17 amino acids. Here the CDR3 DNA reads TGTGCCAGCAGCTCGGTCGGATCAGAGGTGGTTCGGAATGAGCAGTTCTTC. Its translation is CASSSVGSEVVRNEQFF.

The gene calls are TRBV4-2 and TRBJ1-1, with D possibly being TRBD1 (5 bases). Germline V lookup: CDR1 LGHNA, CDR2 YNFKEQ. V was trimmed by 0 bases and J by 0 bases, leaving 8 bases between them. The CDR3 is made up of 15 amino acids. The CDR3 region is CASSQEEGLNTEAFF. DNA of the CDR3: TGTGCCAGCAGCCAAGAGGAGGGGCTGAACACTGAAGCTTTCTTT.